These T cell receptor beta chains were read from a single sample in a study of OX40 agonist ivuxolimab in advanced cancers. Clones were sequenced by immunoSEQ multiplex PCR, and TCRdb holds only the in-frame ones, with some missing. Counted here are tens of thousands of clones, 94% occurring once; the ten biggest clones make up approximately 12%. Sequencing was performed on CD4+ or CD8+ T cells sorted from blood, taken in a trial of the OX40 agonist ivuxolimab. The source is an adult with an advanced solid tumor such as melanoma, head and neck, liver or kidney cancer. The CDR3 runs from the conserved cysteine through the conserved F or W. D genes are given only for firm matches. Clone size appears in some rows only: once, few, many, or a class for an expanded clone.

D	J	V	size	CDR3	DNA
.	TRBJ2-1	TRBV11-3	.	CASSVVGAYNEQFF	TGTGCCAGCAGCGTTGTTGGAGCCTACAATGAGCAGTTCTTC
TRBD2	TRBJ2-1	TRBV7-8	.	CASSLASGRAGNEQFF	TGTGCCAGCAGCTTAGCTAGCGGGAGGGCTGGTAATGAGCAGTTCTTC
.	TRBJ2-7	TRBV28	.	CASSLKDGFSYEQYF	TGTGCCAGCAGTCTCAAGGACGGATTCTCCTACGAGCAGTACTTC
.	TRBJ1-5	TRBV28	.	CASSLSLTVNSNQPQHF	TGTGCCAGCAGTTTATCCCTCACAGTTAATAGCAATCAGCCCCAGCATTTT
.	TRBJ1-2	TRBV2	.	CASNRGRVKSEDTF	TGTGCCAGCAATCGGGGCAGGGTAAAGTCCGAGGACACCTTC
.	TRBJ1-1	TRBV28	.	CASSLRGGAEAFF	TGTGCCAGCAGTTTACGGGGTGGTGCTGAAGCTTTCTTT
TRBD1	TRBJ2-5	TRBV28	.	CASSLLGQQETQYF	TGTGCCAGCAGTCTCCTGGGACAGCAAGAGACCCAGTACTTC
TRBD1	TRBJ1-2	TRBV10-3	.	CAISGGQENYGYTF	TGTGCCATCAGTGGGGGACAGGAGAACTATGGCTACACCTTC
.	TRBJ2-7	TRBV29-1	.	CSVVVNLFYSYEQYF	TGCAGCGTTGTTGTTAACCTTTTCTACTCCTACGAGCAGTACTTC
.	TRBJ2-7	TRBV9	.	CASSVQGNNEQYF	TGTGCCAGCAGCGTACAGGGTAACAACGAGCAGTACTTC
.	TRBJ2-4	TRBV27	.	CASKSGAENIQYF	TGTGCCAGCAAGTCGGGGGCGGAGAACATTCAGTACTTC
.	TRBJ1-1	TRBV11-2	.	CATHGSLVGTEAFF	TGTGCCACGCACGGGAGCTTGGTGGGCACTGAAGCTTTCTTT
.	TRBJ1-5	TRBV5-5	.	CASSRGVSNQPQHF	TGTGCCAGCAGCCGAGGGGTTAGCAATCAGCCCCAGCATTTT
.	TRBJ1-5	TRBV7-9	.	CASSPGGVNQPQHF	TGTGCCAGCAGCCCTGGCGGTGTCAATCAGCCCCAGCATTTT
.	TRBJ1-1	TRBV7-6	.	CASSLAPRLDTEAFF	TGTGCCAGCAGCTTAGCTCCCAGGTTGGACACTGAAGCTTTCTTT
.	TRBJ2-2	TRBV4-3	.	CASSSDWITGELFF	TGCGCCAGCAGCTCCGACTGGATTACCGGGGAGCTGTTTTTT
TRBD1	TRBJ2-3	TRBV5-1	.	CASSLEGQGPDTQYF	TGCGCCAGCAGCTTGGAGGGACAGGGTCCAGATACGCAGTATTTT
TRBD1	TRBJ2-3	TRBV10-1	.	CASSLGTGGFPDTQYF	TGCGCCAGTTCGCTCGGGACAGGGGGATTTCCAGATACGCAGTATTTT
.	TRBJ2-1	TRBV7-9	.	CASSQTNRALRGNEQFF	TGTGCCAGCAGCCAAACTAACCGGGCCTTACGGGGCAATGAGCAGTTCTTC
.	TRBJ1-1	TRBV7-9	once	CASSLGGMNTEAFF	TGTGCCAGCAGCTTAGGGGGGATGAACACTGAAGCTTTCTTT
.	TRBJ2-7	TRBV9	.	CASSVGTAPRNEQYF	TGTGCCAGCAGCGTAGGAACCGCCCCTAGAAACGAGCAGTACTTC
TRBD2	TRBJ2-7	TRBV7-2	.	CASSLGLAGVREQYF	TGTGCCAGCAGCTTAGGGCTAGCGGGAGTGCGCGAGCAGTACTTC
TRBD2	TRBJ2-1	TRBV5-1	.	CASSLVAGGYEQFF	TGCGCCAGCAGCTTGGTTGCGGGAGGCTATGAGCAGTTCTTC
TRBD2	TRBJ2-5	TRBV9	.	CASSVAGGFQETQYF	TGTGCCAGCAGCGTAGCGGGGGGATTTCAAGAGACCCAGTACTTC
.	TRBJ2-2	TRBV6-6	.	CASSSPPWTGELFF	TGTGCCAGCAGTTCCCCGCCTTGGACCGGGGAGCTGTTTTTT
.	TRBJ2-3	TRBV9	.	CASSPGWDTQYF	TGTGCCAGCAGCCCGGGGTGGGATACGCAGTATTTT